The following is a TCR beta chain sequence with its context. What it binds is unknown. Reverse transcribing all isolated RNA meant expressed TCRB transcripts were sequenced. The protocol was immunoSEQ multiplex PCR, while the TCRdb copy is restricted to in-frame clones and leaves out a portion. Seen here are 200,000 to 250,000 clones, 14% observed once, and the top ten hold roughly 0.019%. This sample is drawn from a study of beta chain features in type 1 diabetes. Whole-study findings and limits: Significant though moderate, a shortening of TCRB CDR3s appeared in all four CD4+ subsets of Type 1 diabetes patients.

The germline V gene has CDR1 WSHSY and CDR2 SAAADI. The CDR3 runs to 13 residues. V shed 10 bases and J 4 bases; nucleotides not matched to a gene: 6. J is TRBJ2-1 and V is TRBV10-2, with 8 bases that match TRBD1. The sequence came from a man younger than 45 with type 1 diabetes. Sequencing was done on a sample of naive CD4+ T cells from blood. CDR3 amino acids: CATAGGSYNEQFF. In DNA, the CDR3 is TGCGCCACCGCAGGGGGCTCGTACAATGAGCAGTTCTTC.